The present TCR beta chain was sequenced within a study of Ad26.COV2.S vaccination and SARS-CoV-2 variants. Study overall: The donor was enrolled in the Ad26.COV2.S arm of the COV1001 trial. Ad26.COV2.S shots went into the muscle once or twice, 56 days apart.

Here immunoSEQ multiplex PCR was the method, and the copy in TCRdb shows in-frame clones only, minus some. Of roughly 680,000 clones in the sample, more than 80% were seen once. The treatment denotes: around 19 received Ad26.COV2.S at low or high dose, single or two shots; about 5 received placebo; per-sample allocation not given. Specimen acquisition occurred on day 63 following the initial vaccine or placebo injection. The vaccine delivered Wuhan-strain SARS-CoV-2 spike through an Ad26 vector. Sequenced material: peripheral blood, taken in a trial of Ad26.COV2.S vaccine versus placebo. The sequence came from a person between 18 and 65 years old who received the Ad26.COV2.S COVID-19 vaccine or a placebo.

CDR3 coding DNA: TGTGCCAGCAGCTTAGCGTGGGGGGACAATCAGCCCCAGCATTTT. Translating gives CASSLAWGDNQPQHF. This sequence joins TRBV7-6 and TRBJ1-5, with D perhaps TRBD1 (5 bases). The CDR3 loop spans 15 amino acids. The germline V gene has CDR1 SGHVS and CDR2 FNYEAQ. V lost 0 bases and J 3 bases, leaving 9 bases between the germline ends. The complete variable domain, with remaining parts taken from reference TRBV7-6 and TRBJ1-5, reads GAGVSQSPRYKVTKRGQDVALRCDPISGHVSLYWYRQALGQGPEFLTYFNYEAQQDKSGLPNDRFSAERPEGSISTLTIQRTEQRDSAMYRCASSLAWGDNQPQHFGDGTRLSIL.